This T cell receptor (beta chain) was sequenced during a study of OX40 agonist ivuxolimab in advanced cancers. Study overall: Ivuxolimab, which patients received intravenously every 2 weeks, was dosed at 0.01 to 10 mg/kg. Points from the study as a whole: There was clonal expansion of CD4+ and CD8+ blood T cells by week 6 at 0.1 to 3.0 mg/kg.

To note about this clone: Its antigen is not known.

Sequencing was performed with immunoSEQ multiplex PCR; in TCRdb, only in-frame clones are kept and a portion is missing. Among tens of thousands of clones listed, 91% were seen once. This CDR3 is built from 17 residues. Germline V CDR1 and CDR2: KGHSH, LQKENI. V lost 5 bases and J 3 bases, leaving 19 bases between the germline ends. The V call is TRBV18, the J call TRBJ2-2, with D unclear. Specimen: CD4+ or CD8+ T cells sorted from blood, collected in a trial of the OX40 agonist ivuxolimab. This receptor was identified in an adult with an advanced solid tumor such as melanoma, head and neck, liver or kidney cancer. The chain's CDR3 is CASSTDPFRTDTGELFF. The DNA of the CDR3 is TGTGCCAGCTCAACAGACCCATTTAGAACGGACACCGGGGAGCTGTTTTTT.